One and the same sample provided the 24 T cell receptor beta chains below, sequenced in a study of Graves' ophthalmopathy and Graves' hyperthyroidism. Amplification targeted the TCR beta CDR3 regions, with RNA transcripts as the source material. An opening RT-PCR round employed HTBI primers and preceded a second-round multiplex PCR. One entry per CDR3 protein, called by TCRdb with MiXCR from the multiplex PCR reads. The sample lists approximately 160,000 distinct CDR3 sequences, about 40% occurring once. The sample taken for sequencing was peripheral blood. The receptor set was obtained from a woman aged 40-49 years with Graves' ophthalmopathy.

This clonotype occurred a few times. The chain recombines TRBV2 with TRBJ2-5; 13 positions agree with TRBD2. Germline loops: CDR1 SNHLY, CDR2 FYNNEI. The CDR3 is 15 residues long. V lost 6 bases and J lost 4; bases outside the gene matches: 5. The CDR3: CASRLGLAGRETQYF. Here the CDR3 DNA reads TGTGCCAGCAGGCTGGGACTAGCGGGAAGAGAGACCCAGTACTTC.

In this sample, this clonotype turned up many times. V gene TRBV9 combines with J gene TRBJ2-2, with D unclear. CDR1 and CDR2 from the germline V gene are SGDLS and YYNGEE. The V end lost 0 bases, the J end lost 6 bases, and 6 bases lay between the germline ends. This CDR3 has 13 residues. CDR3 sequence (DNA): TGTGCCAGCAGCGTAGGGGGTGCCGGGGAGCTGTTTTTT. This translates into CASSVGGAGELFF.

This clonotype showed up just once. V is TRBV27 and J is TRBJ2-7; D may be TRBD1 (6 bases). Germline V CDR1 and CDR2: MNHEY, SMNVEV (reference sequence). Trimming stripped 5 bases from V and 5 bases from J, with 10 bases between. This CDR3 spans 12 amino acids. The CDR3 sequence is CASSTGPHEQYF. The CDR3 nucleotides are TGTGCCAGCAGTACAGGGCCCCACGAGCAGTACTTC.

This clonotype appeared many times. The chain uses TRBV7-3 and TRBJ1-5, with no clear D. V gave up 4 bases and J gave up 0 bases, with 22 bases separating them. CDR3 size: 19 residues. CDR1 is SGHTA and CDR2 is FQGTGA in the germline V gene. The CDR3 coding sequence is TGTGCCAGCAGCTCCTACATGGGGTCCTTGCGATATAGCAATCAGCCCCAGCATTTT. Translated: CASSSYMGSLRYSNQPQHF.

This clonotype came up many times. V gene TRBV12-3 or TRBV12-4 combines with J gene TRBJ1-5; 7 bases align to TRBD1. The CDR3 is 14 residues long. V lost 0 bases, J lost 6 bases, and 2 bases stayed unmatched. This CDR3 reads CASSLAGGGQPQHF. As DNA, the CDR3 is TGTGCCAGCAGTTTAGCAGGGGGCGGTCAGCCCCAGCATTTT.

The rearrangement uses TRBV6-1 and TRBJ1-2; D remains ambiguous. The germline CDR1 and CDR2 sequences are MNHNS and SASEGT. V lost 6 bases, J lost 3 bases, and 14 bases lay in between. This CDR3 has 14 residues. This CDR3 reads CASRESWSDYGYTF. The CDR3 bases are TGTGCCAGCAGGGAATCTTGGTCGGACTATGGCTACACCTTC.

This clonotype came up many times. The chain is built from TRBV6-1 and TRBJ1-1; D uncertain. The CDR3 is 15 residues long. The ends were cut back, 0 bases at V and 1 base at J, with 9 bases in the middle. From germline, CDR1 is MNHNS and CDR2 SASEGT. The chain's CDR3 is CASSEAVKENTEAFF. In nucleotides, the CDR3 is TGTGCCAGCAGTGAAGCTGTCAAGGAGAACACTGAAGCTTTCTTT.

This chain's CDR3 is CASSTPGHNYGYTF. CDR3 nucleotide sequence: TGTGCCAGCAGTACCCCGGGACATAACTATGGCTACACCTTC. The V call is TRBV6-1, the J call TRBJ1-2; D possibly corresponds to TRBD1 (6 bases). Germline CDR1 is MNHNS and CDR2 is SASEGT. V gave up 5 bases and J gave up 1 base, with 11 bases separating them. The CDR3 loop spans 14 amino acids.

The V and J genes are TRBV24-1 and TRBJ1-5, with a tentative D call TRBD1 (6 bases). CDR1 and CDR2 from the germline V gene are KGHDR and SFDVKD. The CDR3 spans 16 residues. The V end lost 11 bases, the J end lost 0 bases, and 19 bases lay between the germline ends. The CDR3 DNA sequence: TGTGCCAGCAGAGGGGGGGGACACCTTAGCAATCAGCCCCAGCATTTT. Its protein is CASRGGGHLSNQPQHF.

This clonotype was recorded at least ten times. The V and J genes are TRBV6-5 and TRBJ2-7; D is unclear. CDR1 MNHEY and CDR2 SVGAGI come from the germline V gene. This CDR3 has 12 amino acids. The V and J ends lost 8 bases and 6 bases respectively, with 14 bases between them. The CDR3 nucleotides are TGTGCCAGCCACCGGGTTTTTTCCGAGCAGTACTTC. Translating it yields CASHRVFSEQYF.

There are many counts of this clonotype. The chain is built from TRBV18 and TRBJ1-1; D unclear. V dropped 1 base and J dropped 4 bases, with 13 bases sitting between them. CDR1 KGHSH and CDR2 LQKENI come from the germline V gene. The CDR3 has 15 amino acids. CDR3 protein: CASSPRVTGSTEAFF. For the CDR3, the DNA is TGTGCCAGCTCACCACGGGTTACGGGGAGCACTGAAGCTTTCTTT.

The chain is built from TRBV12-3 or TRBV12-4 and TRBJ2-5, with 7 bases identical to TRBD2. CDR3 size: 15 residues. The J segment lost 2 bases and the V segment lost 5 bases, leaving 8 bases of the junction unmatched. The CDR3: CASSPGLGRQETQYF. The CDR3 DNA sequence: TGTGCCAGCAGTCCTGGACTAGGTCGGCAAGAGACCCAGTACTTC.

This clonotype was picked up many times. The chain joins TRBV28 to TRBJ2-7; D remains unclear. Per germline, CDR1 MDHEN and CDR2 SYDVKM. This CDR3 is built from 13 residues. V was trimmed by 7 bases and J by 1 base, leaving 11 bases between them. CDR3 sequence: CASIDPISYEQYF. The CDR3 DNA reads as TGTGCCAGCATCGATCCCATTTCCTACGAGCAGTACTTC. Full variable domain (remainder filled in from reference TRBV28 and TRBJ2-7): DVKVTQSSRYLVKRTGEKVFLECVQDMDHENMFWYRQDPGLGLRLIYFSYDVKMKEKGDIPEGYSVSREKKERFSLILESASTNQTSMYLCASIDPISYEQYFGPGTRLTVT.

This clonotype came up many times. CDR3 nucleotide sequence: TGCGCCAGCAGCTTGGACCGGAGCTCCTACGAGCAGTACTTC. Its protein is CASSLDRSSYEQYF. The chain joins TRBV5-1 to TRBJ2-7; D is unclear. This CDR3 comprises 14 residues. From germline, CDR1 is SGHRS and CDR2 YFSETQ. V was trimmed by 0 bases and J by 0 bases, leaving 7 bases between them.

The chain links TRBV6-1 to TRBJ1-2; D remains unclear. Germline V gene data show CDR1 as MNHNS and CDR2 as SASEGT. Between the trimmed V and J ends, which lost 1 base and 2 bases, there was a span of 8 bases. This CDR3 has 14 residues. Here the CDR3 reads CASSEGPENYGYTF. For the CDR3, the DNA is TGTGCCAGCAGTGAAGGTCCAGAGAACTATGGCTACACCTTC.

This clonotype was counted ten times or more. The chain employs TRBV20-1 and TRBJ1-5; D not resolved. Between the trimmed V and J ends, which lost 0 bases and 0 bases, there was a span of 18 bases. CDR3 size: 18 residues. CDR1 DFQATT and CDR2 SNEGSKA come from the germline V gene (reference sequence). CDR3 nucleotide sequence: TGCAGTGCTAGAGATTCTAGTCGCCGGGCCCTTAGCAATCAGCCCCAGCATTTT. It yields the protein CSARDSSRRALSNQPQHF.

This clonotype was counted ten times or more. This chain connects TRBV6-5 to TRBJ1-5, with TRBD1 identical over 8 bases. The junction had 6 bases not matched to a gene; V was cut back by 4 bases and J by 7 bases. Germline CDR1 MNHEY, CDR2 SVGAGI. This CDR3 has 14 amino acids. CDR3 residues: CASSSSAGGQPQHF. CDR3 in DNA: TGTGCCAGCAGTTCCTCGGCAGGGGGCCAGCCCCAGCATTTT.

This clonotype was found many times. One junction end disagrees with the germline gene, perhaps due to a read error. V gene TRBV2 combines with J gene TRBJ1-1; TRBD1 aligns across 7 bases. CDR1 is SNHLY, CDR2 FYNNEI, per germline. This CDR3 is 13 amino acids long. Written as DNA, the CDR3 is TGTGCCAGCAGAGAAGGGACAGTAGCTGAAGCTTTCTTT. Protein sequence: CASREGTVAEAFF.

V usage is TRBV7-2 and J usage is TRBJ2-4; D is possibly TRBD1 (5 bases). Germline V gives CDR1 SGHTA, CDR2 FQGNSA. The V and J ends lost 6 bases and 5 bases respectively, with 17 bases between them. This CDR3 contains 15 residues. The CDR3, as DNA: TGTGCCAGCAGTCAGGGATTGGTGTCTGAAAACATTCAGTACTTC. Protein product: CASSQGLVSENIQYF.

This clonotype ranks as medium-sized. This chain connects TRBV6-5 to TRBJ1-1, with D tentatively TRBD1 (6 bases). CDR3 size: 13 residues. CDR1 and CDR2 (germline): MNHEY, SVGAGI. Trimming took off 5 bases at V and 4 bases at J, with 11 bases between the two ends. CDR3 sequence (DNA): TGTGCCAGCAGTCGGGCCAGGGGCACTGAAGCTTTCTTT. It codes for CASSRARGTEAFF.

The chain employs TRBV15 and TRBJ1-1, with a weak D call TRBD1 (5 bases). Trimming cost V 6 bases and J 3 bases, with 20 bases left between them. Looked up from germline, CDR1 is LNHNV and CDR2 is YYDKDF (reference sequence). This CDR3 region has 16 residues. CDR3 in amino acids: CATRRFPSGADTEAFF. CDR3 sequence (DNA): TGTGCCACCAGGCGGTTTCCTAGTGGGGCGGACACTGAAGCTTTCTTT.

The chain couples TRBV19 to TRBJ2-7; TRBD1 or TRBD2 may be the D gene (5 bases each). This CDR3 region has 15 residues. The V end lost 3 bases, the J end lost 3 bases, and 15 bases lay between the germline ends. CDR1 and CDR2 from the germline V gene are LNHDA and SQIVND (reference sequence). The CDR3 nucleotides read TGTGCCAGTAGTATCACCGGGACGAGCTTCTACGAGCAGTACTTC. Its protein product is CASSITGTSFYEQYF.

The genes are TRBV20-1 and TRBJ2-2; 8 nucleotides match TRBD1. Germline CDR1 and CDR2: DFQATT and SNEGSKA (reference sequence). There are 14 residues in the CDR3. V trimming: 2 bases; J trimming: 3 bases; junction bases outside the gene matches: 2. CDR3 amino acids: CSARPDRDTGELFF. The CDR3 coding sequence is TGCAGTGCTAGACCGGACAGGGACACCGGGGAGCTGTTTTTT.

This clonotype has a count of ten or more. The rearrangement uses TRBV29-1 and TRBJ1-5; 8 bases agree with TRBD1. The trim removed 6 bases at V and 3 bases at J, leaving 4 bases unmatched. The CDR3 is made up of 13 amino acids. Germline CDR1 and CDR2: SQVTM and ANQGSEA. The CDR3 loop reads CSVGTGLNQPQHF. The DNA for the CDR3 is TGCAGCGTGGGGACAGGTCTCAATCAGCCCCAGCATTTT.